One sample yielded the 26 T cell receptor beta chains listed below, sequenced in a study of shared clonotypes between healthy human individuals. The table came from immunoSEQ multiplex PCR; TCRdb's copy has only in-frame clones and leaves some out. In the table there are hundreds of thousands of clones, 92% of which are singletons. Positively selected for CCR7, the CD45RO-negative cells used as naive CD8 cells excluded terminally differentiated effector memory CD45RA+ cells. The sequencing sample was made of naive CD8+ T cells sorted from blood. Receptors were obtained from a man aged 25-45 years in good health.

The V gene is TRBV18, the J gene TRBJ2-3; TRBD2 matches at 7 bases. Per the germline V gene, CDR1 is KGHSH and CDR2 is LQKENI. The CDR3 is 19 amino acids. Trimming cost V 2 bases and J 0 bases; bases outside gene matches: 14. In nucleotides, the CDR3 is TGTGCCAGCTCACCAACCGGGACTAATCTTTTTGGAAGCACAGATACGCAGTATTTT. It translates to CASSPTGTNLFGSTDTQYF.

The chain combines TRBV7-9 with TRBJ2-7, with TRBD1 identical over 11 bases. In germline, CDR1 is SEHNR, CDR2 FQNEAQ (reference sequence). Trimming at V came to 7 bases and at J to 7 bases, leaving 12 bases not matched to a gene. The CDR3 spans 15 residues. The DNA of the CDR3 is TGTGCCAGCACCCTAGGACAGGGGGCTTATTGGGAGCAGTACTTC. This gives the protein CASTLGQGAYWEQYF.

This chain uses TRBV5-8 with TRBJ2-3; TRBD1 matches at 8 bases. CDR1 SGHTS and CDR2 YDEGEE come from the germline V gene. The CDR3 contains 15 residues. V lost 2 bases and J lost 5; bases outside the gene matches: 7. The CDR3 here is CASSLFQGAVDTQYF. The CDR3 coding sequence is TGTGCCAGCAGCTTATTTCAGGGGGCTGTAGATACGCAGTATTTT.

The rearrangement joins TRBV29-1 to TRBJ2-3; D is perhaps TRBD2 (6 bases). V lost 6 bases and J 0 bases, leaving 16 bases between the germline ends. The CDR3 is 15 residues long. Germline V gene lookup returns CDR1 SQVTM and CDR2 ANQGSEA. CDR3 in amino acids: CSVLPIAESTDTQYF. The CDR3 DNA reads as TGCAGCGTGTTACCTATAGCGGAAAGCACAGATACGCAGTATTTT.

The count of this clone is one. V is TRBV29-1 and J is TRBJ2-6, with D perhaps matching TRBD1 or TRBD2 (5 bases each). Per germline, CDR1 SQVTM and CDR2 ANQGSEA. Deletions cut 0 bases from V and 2 bases from J, with 8 bases between. The CDR3 runs to 15 residues. The DNA of the CDR3 is TGCAGCGTTGAAGATTTGGGGGCTGGGGCCAACGTCCTGACTTTC. Translation gives CSVEDLGAGANVLTF.

V and J are TRBV7-8 and TRBJ2-3; 11 bases fit TRBD2. Germline CDR1 SGHVS, CDR2 FQNEAQ. The CDR3 sequence is 18 residues long. V was pared by 5 bases and J by 2 bases, with 12 bases of the junction left unmatched. The CDR3 protein is CASSTGLAENFLTDTQYF. The CDR3 DNA is TGTGCCAGCAGCACGGGACTAGCGGAAAACTTTCTCACAGATACGCAGTATTTT.

This clone was found once. The chain carries TRBV30 and TRBJ2-1; TRBD2 aligns across 10 bases. Germline V gene sequence: CDR1 GTSNPN, CDR2 SVGIG (reference sequence). V shed 3 bases and J 4 bases; nucleotides not matched to a gene: 9. The CDR3 extends over 16 amino acids. The DNA for the CDR3 is TGTGCCTGGAGCGCACCTTCTAGCGGGAGTTACAATGAGCAGTTCTTC. Translated, it gives CAWSAPSSGSYNEQFF.

The rearrangement links TRBV30 to TRBJ1-2; D gene uncertain. The germline CDR1 and CDR2 sequences are GTSNPN and SVGIG (reference sequence). The V and J ends lost 1 base and 0 bases respectively, with 6 bases between them. The length of the CDR3 is 13 residues. In DNA, the CDR3 is TGTGCCTGGAGTGCCCTTTCTAACTATGGCTACACCTTC. It encodes CAWSALSNYGYTF.

The rearrangement joins TRBV15 to TRBJ2-1; possible D gene TRBD1, 6 bases. Germline V CDR1 and CDR2: LNHNV, YYDKDF (reference sequence). The CDR3 extends over 13 amino acids. The V end was cut by 4 bases, the J end by 8 bases, with 12 bases between. The CDR3 region is CATSKDRLDEQFF. The CDR3 nucleotides are TGTGCCACCAGCAAAGACAGGCTGGATGAGCAGTTCTTC. Supplemented by reference TRBV15 and TRBJ2-1, the full variable domain reads DAMVIQNPRYQVTQFGKPVTLSCSQTLNHNVMYWYQQKSSQAPKLLFHYYDKDFNNEADTPDNFQSRRPNTSFCFLDIRSPGLGDTAMYLCATSKDRLDEQFFGPGTRLTVL.

The rearrangement links TRBV7-3 to TRBJ1-1; no definite D call. The CDR3 contains 13 residues. Between the trimmed V and J ends, which lost 5 bases and 4 bases, there was a span of 11 bases. From germline, CDR1 is SGHTA and CDR2 FQGTGA. CDR3 residues: CASSPSAGTEAFF. Written as DNA, the CDR3 is TGTGCCAGCAGCCCGAGCGCGGGCACTGAAGCTTTCTTT.

This clone was seen a single time. The V call is TRBV9, the J call TRBJ2-2; TRBD2 matches at 9 bases. The CDR3 is 16 amino acids. The J segment lost 5 bases and the V segment lost 4 bases, leaving 9 bases of the junction unmatched. Germline lookup yields CDR1 SGDLS and CDR2 YYNGEE. The CDR3 region has the DNA TGTGCCAGCAGCCCCCGGACTAGCGAGTATACCGGGGAGCTGTTTTTT. This gives the protein CASSPRTSEYTGELFF.

The chain carries TRBV10-1 and TRBJ2-1, with 11 bases identical to TRBD2. The CDR3 sequence is 13 residues long. Germline V gives CDR1 WNHNN, CDR2 SYGVQD (reference sequence). V dropped 6 bases and J dropped 9; count of bases not matched to a gene: 4. CDR3 sequence (DNA): TGCGCCAGCAGCCTCGGACTAGCGGGTGAGCAGTTCTTC. Encoded protein: CASSLGLAGEQFF.

The table lists this clone with a few counts. CDR3 protein: CSVLAGLETQYF. CDR3 bases: TGCAGCGTACTAGCGGGTCTAGAGACCCAGTACTTC. The chain couples TRBV29-1 to TRBJ2-5; 9 nucleotides align to TRBD2. V lost 6 bases and J lost 4; bases outside the gene matches: 3. Germline values: CDR1 SQVTM, CDR2 ANQGSEA. The CDR3 consists of 12 residues.

The chain links TRBV19 to TRBJ1-4, with 12 nucleotides matching TRBD1. The CDR3 totals 22 residues. The V gene's germline CDR1 is LNHDA and CDR2 SQIVND (reference sequence). V lost 4 bases and J lost 11; bases outside the gene matches: 29. CDR3 residues: CASSTGTGGLPYPLDPPWKLFF. CDR3 DNA: TGTGCCAGTAGTACCGGGACAGGGGGCCTCCCCTATCCTTTGGACCCTCCATGGAAACTGTTTTTT.

The V call is TRBV27, the J call TRBJ2-1; the match to TRBD2 covers 10 bases. Germline CDR1 and CDR2: MNHEY and SMNVEV (reference sequence). This CDR3 is built from 14 residues. V gave up 6 bases and J gave up 8 bases; unmatched junction bases: 7. CDR3 sequence reads: CASSGLAVFDEQFF. CDR3 in DNA: TGTGCCAGCAGCGGACTAGCGGTATTCGATGAGCAGTTCTTC.

This clone was found once. The chain has TRBV4-1 and TRBJ1-5; D not certain. Trimming stripped 1 base from V and 4 bases from J, with 14 bases between. This CDR3 is built from 16 residues. Germline V gene data show CDR1 as MGHRA and CDR2 as YSYEKL. CDR3 in DNA: TGCGCCAGCAGCCAAGTTTCGTCAGGTTCGAATCAGCCCCAGCATTTT. It is translated as CASSQVSSGSNQPQHF.

This chain links TRBV11-2 with TRBJ1-1, with no clear D. V lost 5 bases and J 0 bases, leaving 10 bases between the germline ends. The CDR3 covers 14 residues. Germline lookup yields CDR1 SGHAT and CDR2 FQNNGV. The CDR3 here is CASSPTSLNTEAFF. The CDR3 DNA reads as TGTGCCAGCAGCCCAACCTCCTTGAACACTGAAGCTTTCTTT.

The chain uses TRBV29-1 and TRBJ2-7; possibly TRBD1 for D (6 bases). Trimming removed 4 bases from V and 0 bases from J, with 13 bases in between. The CDR3 loop spans 14 amino acids. Germline values: CDR1 SQVTM, CDR2 ANQGSEA. CDR3 protein: CSVGGLRASYEQYF. As DNA, the CDR3 is TGCAGCGTTGGGGGGCTCCGTGCCTCCTACGAGCAGTACTTC.

The rearrangement uses TRBV9 and TRBJ1-1, with D tentatively TRBD1 (5 bases). This CDR3 comprises 14 residues. Germline CDR1 SGDLS, CDR2 YYNGEE. V was shortened by 9 bases and J by 1 base, with 16 bases between the two germline ends. The CDR3, as DNA: TGTGCCACCCGAGAGGGGAGGGGGAACACTGAAGCTTTCTTT. As protein: CATREGRGNTEAFF.

On this clone: This CDR3 is also generated by other DNA sequences in the sample. This chain uses TRBV5-1 with TRBJ2-2, with 7 bases aligning to TRBD1. This CDR3 is built from 15 residues. V lost 4 bases to trimming and J lost 2 bases; unmatched junction nucleotides: 5. The V gene's germline CDR1 is SGHRS and CDR2 YFSETQ. The CDR3 DNA sequence: TGCGCCAGCAGCCCCGGGACAGTTAACACCGGGGAGCTGTTTTTT. It translates to CASSPGTVNTGELFF.

V and J are TRBV2 and TRBJ2-1, with 8 bases aligning to TRBD2. The CDR3 spans 15 residues. Trimming took 6 bases from V and 9 from J; bases not matched to a gene: 13. Germline V gene sequence: CDR1 SNHLY, CDR2 FYNNEI. The CDR3, as DNA: TGTGCCAGCAGCAATCAGCGGGAGTCATTAAGTGAGCAGTTCTTC. Translation: CASSNQRESLSEQFF.

A note on this clone: One end of the junction is discordant with germline, which a read error may explain. The chain combines TRBV10-2 with TRBJ1-2; maybe TRBD1 (5 bases). There are 13 residues in the CDR3. Germline CDR1 and CDR2: WSHSY and SAAADI. Here the CDR3 DNA reads TGCGCCAGCGGTGAGGGGAGGGGCTATGGCTACACCTTC. Its protein product is CASGEGRGYGYTF.

The V gene is TRBV7-9, the J gene TRBJ2-7; D remains unclear. The V end was cut by 6 bases, the J end by 5 bases, with 8 bases between. The CDR3 contains 11 residues. In germline, CDR1 is SEHNR, CDR2 FQNEAQ (reference sequence). Here the CDR3 DNA reads TGTGCCAGCAGAAGTCAAAACGAGCAGTACTTC. This sequence encodes CASRSQNEQYF.

The chain recombines TRBV28 with TRBJ1-2, with D hard to call. This CDR3 spans 18 amino acids. The V end was cut by 2 bases, the J end by 4 bases, with 23 bases between. Germline lookup yields CDR1 MDHEN and CDR2 SYDVKM. This chain's CDR3 is CASSLLSWGYKPPYGYTF. In DNA form, the CDR3 reads TGTGCCAGCAGTTTACTCTCATGGGGTTACAAGCCACCCTATGGCTACACCTTC.

The chain links TRBV27 to TRBJ2-7; perhaps TRBD1 as D (6 bases). The V end was cut by 7 bases, the J end by 4 bases, with 14 bases between. Per germline, CDR1 MNHEY and CDR2 SMNVEV (reference sequence). The CDR3 runs to 13 residues. CDR3 coding DNA: TGTGCCAGCACCGAAGAACAGGGTTACGAGCAGTACTTC. Encoded protein: CASTEEQGYEQYF.

V gene TRBV4-1 combines with J gene TRBJ2-1; a possible D gene is TRBD2 (6 bases). V was shortened by 2 bases and J by 3 bases, with 17 bases between the two germline ends. The germline V gene encodes CDR1 MGHRA and CDR2 YSYEKL. CDR3 length: 17 residues. CDR3 amino acids: CASSQSPSREFYNEQFF. The CDR3 DNA reads TGCGCCAGCAGCCAATCGCCTAGCCGGGAGTTCTACAATGAGCAGTTCTTC.